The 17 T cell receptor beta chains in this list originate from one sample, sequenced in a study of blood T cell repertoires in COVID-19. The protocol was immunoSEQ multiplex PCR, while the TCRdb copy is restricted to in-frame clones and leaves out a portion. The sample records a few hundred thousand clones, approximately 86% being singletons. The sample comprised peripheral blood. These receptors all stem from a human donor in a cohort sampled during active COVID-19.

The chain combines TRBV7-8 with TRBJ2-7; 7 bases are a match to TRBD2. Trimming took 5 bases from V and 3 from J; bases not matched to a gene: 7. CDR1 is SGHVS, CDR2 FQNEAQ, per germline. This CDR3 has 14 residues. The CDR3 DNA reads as TGTGCCAGCAGCACGTTGACTAGCAGCTACGAGCAGTACTTC. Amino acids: CASSTLTSSYEQYF.

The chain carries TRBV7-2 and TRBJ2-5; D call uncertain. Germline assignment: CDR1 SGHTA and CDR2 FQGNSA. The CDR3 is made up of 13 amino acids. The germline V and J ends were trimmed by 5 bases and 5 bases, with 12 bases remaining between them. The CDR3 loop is CASSPPPRETQYF. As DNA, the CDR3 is TGTGCCAGCAGCCCCCCACCCAGGGAGACCCAGTACTTC. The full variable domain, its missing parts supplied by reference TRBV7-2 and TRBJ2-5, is GAGVSQSPSNKVTEKGKDVELRCDPISGHTALYWYRQSLGQGLEFLIYFQGNSAPDKSGLPSDRFSAERTGGSVSTLTIQRTQQEDSAVYLCASSPPPRETQYFGPGTRLLVL.

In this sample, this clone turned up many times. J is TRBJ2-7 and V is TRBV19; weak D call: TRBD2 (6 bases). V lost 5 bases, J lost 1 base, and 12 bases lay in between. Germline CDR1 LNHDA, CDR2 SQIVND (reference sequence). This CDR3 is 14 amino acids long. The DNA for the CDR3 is TGTGCCAGTAGTTGGGGACTCTCTTCCTACGAGCAGTACTTC. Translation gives CASSWGLSSYEQYF.

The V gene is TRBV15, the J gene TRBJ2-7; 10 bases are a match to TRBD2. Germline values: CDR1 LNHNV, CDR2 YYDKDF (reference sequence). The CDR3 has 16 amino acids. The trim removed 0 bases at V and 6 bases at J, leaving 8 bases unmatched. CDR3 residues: CATSRDLSSGSPEQYF. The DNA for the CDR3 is TGTGCCACCAGCAGAGATCTCTCTAGCGGGAGCCCCGAGCAGTACTTC.

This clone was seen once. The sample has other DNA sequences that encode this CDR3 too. The CDR3 DNA follows: TGTGCCAGTAGTATGGGGGGGAGAAACACTGAAGCTTTCTTT. Protein: CASSMGGRNTEAFF. The rearrangement joins TRBV19 to TRBJ1-1; possible D gene TRBD1, 5 bases. The CDR3 has 14 residues. The germline CDR1 and CDR2 sequences are LNHDA and SQIVND (reference sequence). V gave up 3 bases and J gave up 2 bases, with 10 bases separating them.

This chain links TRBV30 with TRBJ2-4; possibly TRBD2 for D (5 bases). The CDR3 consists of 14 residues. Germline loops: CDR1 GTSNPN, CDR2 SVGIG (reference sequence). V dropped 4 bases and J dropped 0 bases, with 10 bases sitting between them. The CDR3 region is CAWNRGLAKNIQYF. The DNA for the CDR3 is TGTGCCTGGAATCGTGGACTAGCCAAAAACATTCAGTACTTC.

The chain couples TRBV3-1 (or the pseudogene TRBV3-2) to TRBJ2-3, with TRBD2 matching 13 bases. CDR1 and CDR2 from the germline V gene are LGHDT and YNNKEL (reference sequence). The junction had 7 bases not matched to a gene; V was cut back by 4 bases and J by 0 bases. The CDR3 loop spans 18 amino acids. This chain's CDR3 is CASSPGLAGITSTDTQYF. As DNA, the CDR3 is TGTGCCAGCAGCCCGGGACTAGCGGGGATTACTAGCACAGATACGCAGTATTTT.

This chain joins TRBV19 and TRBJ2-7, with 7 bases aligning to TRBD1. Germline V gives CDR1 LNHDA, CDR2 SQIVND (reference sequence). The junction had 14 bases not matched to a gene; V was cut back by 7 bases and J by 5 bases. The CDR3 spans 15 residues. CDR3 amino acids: CASNPPKTGMDEQYF. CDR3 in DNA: TGTGCCAGTAATCCCCCCAAGACAGGGATGGACGAGCAGTACTTC.

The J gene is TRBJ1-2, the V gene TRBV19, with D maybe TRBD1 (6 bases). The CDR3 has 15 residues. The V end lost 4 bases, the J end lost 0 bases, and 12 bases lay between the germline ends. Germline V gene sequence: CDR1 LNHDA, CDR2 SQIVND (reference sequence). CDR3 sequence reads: CASSTTGTSNYGYTF. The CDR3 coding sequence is TGTGCCAGTAGTACCACAGGGACGTCTAACTATGGCTACACCTTC.

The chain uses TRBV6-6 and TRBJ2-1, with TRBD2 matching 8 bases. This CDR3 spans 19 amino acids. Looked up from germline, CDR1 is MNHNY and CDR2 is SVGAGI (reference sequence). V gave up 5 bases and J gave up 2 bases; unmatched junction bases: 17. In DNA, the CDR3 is TGTGCCAGCAGTGGATCTAGCTCGTACGGCGGGAGGACCTACAATGAGCAGTTCTTC. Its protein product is CASSGSSSYGGRTYNEQFF.

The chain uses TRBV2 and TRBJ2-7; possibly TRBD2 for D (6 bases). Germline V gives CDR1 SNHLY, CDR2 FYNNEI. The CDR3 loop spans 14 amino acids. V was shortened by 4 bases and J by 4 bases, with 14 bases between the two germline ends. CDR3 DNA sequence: TGTGCCAGCAGTGTCCGGGGGACCGCATACGAGCAGTACTTC. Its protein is CASSVRGTAYEQYF.

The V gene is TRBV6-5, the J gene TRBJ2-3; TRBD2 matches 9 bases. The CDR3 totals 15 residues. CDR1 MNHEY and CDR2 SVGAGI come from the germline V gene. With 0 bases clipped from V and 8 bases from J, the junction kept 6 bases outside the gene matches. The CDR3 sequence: CASSYSGSGSSTQYF. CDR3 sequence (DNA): TGTGCCAGCAGTTACTCAGGTAGCGGGAGTAGTACGCAGTATTTT.

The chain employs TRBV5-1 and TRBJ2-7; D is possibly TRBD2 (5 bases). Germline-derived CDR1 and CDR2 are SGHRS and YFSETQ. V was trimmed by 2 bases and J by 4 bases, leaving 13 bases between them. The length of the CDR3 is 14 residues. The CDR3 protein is CASSFSAVGYEQYF. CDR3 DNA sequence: TGCGCCAGCAGCTTTAGCGCAGTTGGGTACGAGCAGTACTTC.

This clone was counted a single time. The CDR3 loop is CASGTGYEQYF. DNA of the CDR3: TGTGCCAGCGGGACAGGCTACGAGCAGTACTTC. The chain has TRBV27 and TRBJ2-7; 8 bases map to TRBD1. V lost 8 bases, J lost 3 bases, and 0 bases stayed unmatched. The V gene's germline CDR1 is MNHEY and CDR2 SMNVEV (reference sequence). This CDR3 spans 11 amino acids.

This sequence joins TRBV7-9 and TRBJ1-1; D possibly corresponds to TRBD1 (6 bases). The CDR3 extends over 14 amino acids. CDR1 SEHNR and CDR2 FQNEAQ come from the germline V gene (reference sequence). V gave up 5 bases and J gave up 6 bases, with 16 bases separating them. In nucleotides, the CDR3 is TGTGCCAGCAGCCCTACTGGGGGCTACGCTGAAGCTTTCTTT. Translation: CASSPTGGYAEAFF.

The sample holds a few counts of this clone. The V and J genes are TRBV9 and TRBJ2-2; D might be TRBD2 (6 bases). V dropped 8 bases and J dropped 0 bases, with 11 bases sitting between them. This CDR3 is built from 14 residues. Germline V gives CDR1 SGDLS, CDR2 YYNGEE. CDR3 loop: CASKTSPNTGELFF. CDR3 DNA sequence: TGTGCCAGTAAGACTAGTCCGAACACCGGGGAGCTGTTTTTT.

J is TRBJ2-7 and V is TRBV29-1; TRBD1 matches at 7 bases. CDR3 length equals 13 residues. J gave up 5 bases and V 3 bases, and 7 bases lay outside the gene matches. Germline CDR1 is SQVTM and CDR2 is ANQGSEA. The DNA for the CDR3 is TGCAGCGTTGAGGACTGGCAGGGGGACGAGCAGTACTTC. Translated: CSVEDWQGDEQYF.